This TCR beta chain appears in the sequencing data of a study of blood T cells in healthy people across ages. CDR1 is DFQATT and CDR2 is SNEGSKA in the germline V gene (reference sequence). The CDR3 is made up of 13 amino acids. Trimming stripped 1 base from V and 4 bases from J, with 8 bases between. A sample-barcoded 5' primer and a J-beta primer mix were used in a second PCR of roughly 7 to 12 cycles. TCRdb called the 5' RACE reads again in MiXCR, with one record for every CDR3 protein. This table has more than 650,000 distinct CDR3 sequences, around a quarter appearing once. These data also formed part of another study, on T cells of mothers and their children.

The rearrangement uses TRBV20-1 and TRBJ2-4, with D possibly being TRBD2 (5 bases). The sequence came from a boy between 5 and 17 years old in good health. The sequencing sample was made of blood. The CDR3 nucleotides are TGCAGTGCTAGAGGACTAACGAAAAACATTCAGTACTTC. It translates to CSARGLTKNIQYF.